A selection of T cell receptor beta chains follows, all from one sample in a study of blood T cell repertoires in COVID-19. The protocol was immunoSEQ multiplex PCR, while the TCRdb copy is restricted to in-frame clones and leaves out a portion. The sample has approximately 75,000 clones; 75% to 85% are singletons. Sequences were obtained from peripheral blood. Receptor source: a woman in her forties or fifties with acute or convalescent COVID-19. CDR3s include the opening cysteine and the closing phenylalanine or tryptophan. D genes are given only for firm matches. Clone sizes are given selectively: once, few, many, or a class where the clone is expanded.

D gene,V gene,CDR3 length,clone size,CDR3 protein
TRBD1,TRBV6-5,14,NA,CASSPTGAHSPLHF
NA,TRBV5-5,14,NA,CASSWDFSDYEQYF
TRBD2,TRBV2,16,NA,CASIGTSGRDTGELFF
NA,TRBV14,14,few,CASSLGQRGTEAFF
NA,TRBV5-6,12,NA,CASSPGYSEAFF
NA,TRBV12-3/TRBV12-4,12,NA,CASSRGEGGAFF
NA,TRBV29-1,14,few,CSVEGVDSSYEQYF
TRBD1,TRBV2,15,NA,CASSEASGTAYGYTF
NA,TRBV7-3,16,NA,CASSFSGLAGANVLTF
TRBD2,TRBV19,14,NA,CASKRFSGGDTQYF
NA,TRBV3-1/TRBV3-2,13,NA,CASSQGRVQPQHF
NA,TRBV15,14,once,CATSREGGSYEQYF
NA,TRBV4-2,13,NA,CASSSGEGYEQYF
TRBD1,TRBV4-1,19,NA,CASSQESGTGPYYTGELFF
TRBD2,TRBV3-1/TRBV3-2,12,NA,CASKRGDNEQFF
TRBD1,TRBV6-2/TRBV6-3,15,NA,CASSYGQGGNSPLHF
NA,TRBV6-5,13,few,CASRDLRGEKLFF
NA,TRBV6-6,15,few,CASSQGTYVENEQFF
TRBD1,TRBV29-1,13,NA,CSVVVGTGGTQYF
NA,TRBV4-3,15,NA,CASSQGGGVGQPQHF
TRBD2,TRBV2,14,once,CAIRKRGANNEQFF
NA,TRBV30,11,once,CAWRSGNTQYF
TRBD2,TRBV3-1/TRBV3-2,14,NA,CASSQVGLAGGMYF
NA,TRBV3-1/TRBV3-2,16,NA,CASSQGTRIASYEQYF
TRBD1,TRBV7-3,15,NA,CASSSQPGQGAGAFF
TRBD1,TRBV5-1,14,NA,CASSQGQPTDTQYF
NA,TRBV18,14,NA,CASSGQKIDTEAFF
NA,TRBV4-3,16,NA,CASSQIPGGLNTEAFF
TRBD2,TRBV6-2/TRBV6-3,18,NA,CASSWGTSGRRWTDTQYF
TRBD1,TRBV25-1,14,few,CASSWDRENSPLHF
TRBD1,TRBV7-9,15,NA,CASSLRTGGPTEAFF
TRBD1,TRBV7-9,14,once,CASRQPRGDTEAFF
TRBD1,TRBV7-3,12,once,CASSAHRGTQYF
NA,TRBV6-2/TRBV6-3,15,NA,CASSYWGRNTDTQYF
TRBD2,TRBV11-2,18,NA,CASSFPRGPAGGYNEQFF
NA,TRBV9,16,once,CASSVSDSGLNYGYTF
NA,TRBV11-1,16,NA,CASSLGAGFNQETQYF
TRBD2,TRBV25-1,15,NA,CASSDSGLAAYEQYF
NA,TRBV5-8,13,NA,CASSLGGLSEQFF
TRBD1,TRBV5-1,15,NA,CASSLDRGHNSPLHF
NA,TRBV4-2,18,few,CASSQELAGKPYQETQYF
TRBD1,TRBV5-1,15,NA,CASLIGTGGIDEQFF
NA,TRBV7-8,13,medium-sized,CASSFRTNEKLFF
TRBD1,TRBV18,15,NA,CASSPRTGVGQPQHF
TRBD2,TRBV15,15,few,CATSTSGRGGETQYF
NA,TRBV11-3,13,NA,CASSFGVYNEQFF
NA,TRBV6-9,13,NA,CTSRPGHLYEQYF
NA,TRBV5-1,16,NA,CASSLKGAQGTGELFF
NA,TRBV7-3,17,NA,CASSDSQGGHQSGSQYF
NA,TRBV9,14,NA,CASSGRAFSGEQYF
NA,TRBV7-8,14,NA,CASSLAKGNQPQHF
TRBD1,TRBV9,15,NA,CASSRSGQGYAEAFF
NA,TRBV4-2,16,NA,CASSFRDTVGNQPQHF
TRBD1,TRBV7-8,15,few,CASSLGRETGEEQFF
NA,TRBV5-1,14,NA,CASSLTVTSYEQYF
NA,TRBV19,14,NA,CASSSDRRNQPQHF
TRBD1,TRBV7-8,14,NA,CASSLGDRGYEQYF
TRBD2,TRBV5-1,16,NA,CASSLGLAGGLGEQFF
TRBD1,TRBV7-9,15,NA,CASSLGTGWGNEQFF
NA,TRBV11-2,14,NA,CASSFNYRVYEQYF